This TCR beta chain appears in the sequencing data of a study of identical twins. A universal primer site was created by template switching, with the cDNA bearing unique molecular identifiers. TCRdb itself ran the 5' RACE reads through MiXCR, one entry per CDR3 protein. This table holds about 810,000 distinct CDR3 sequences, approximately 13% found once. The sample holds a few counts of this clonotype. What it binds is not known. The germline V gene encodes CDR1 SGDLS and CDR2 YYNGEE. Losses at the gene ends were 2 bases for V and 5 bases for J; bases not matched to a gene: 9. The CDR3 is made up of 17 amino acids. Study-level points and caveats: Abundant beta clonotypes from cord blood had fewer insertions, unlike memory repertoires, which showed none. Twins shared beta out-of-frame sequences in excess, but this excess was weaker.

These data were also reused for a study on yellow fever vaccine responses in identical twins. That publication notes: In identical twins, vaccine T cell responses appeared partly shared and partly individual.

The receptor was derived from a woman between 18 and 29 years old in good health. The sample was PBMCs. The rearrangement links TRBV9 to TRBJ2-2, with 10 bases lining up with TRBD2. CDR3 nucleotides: TGTGCCAGCAGCGTGGGGATTAGCGGGAGGCCAACCGGGGAGCTGTTTTTT. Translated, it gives CASSVGISGRPTGELFF. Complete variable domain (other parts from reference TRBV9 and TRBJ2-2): DSGVTQTPKHLITATGQRVTLRCSPRSGDLSVYWYQQSLDQGLQFLIQYYNGEERAKGNILERFSAQQFPDLHSELNLSSLELGDSALYFCASSVGISGRPTGELFFGEGSRLTVL.